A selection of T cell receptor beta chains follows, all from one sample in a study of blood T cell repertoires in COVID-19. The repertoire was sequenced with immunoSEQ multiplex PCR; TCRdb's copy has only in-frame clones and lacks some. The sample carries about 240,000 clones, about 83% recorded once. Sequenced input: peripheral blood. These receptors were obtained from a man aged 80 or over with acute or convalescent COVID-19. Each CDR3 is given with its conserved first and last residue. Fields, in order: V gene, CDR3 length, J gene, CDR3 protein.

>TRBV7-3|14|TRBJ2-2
CASTHTGGAGELFF
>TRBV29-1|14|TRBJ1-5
CSVGSGSDNQPQHF
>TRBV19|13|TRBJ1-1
CASSPQGVAEAFF
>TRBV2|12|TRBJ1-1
CAREGVGTEAFF
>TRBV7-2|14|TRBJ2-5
CASSFQRGQETQYF
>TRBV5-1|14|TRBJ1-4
CASSWTAANEKLFF
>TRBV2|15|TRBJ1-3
CASSERQGWGNTIYF
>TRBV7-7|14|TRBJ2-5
CASSLAGREETQYF
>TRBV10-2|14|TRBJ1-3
CASSPQGDRNTIYF
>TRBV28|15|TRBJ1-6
CASTLGTVNNSPLHF
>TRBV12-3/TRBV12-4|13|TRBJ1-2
CASSLGQSYGYTF
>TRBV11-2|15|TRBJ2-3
CASSILAGGLDTQYF
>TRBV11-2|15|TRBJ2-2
CASSRLQGTIGELFF
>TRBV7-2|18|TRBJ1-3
CASSMNGRLSYSGNTIYF
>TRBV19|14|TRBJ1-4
CASSRDRVNEKLFF
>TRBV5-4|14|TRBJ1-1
CASSFRVGNTEAFF
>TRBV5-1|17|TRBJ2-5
CASSLIAGTIVEETQYF
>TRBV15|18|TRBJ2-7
CATSRGDFQILSSYEQYF
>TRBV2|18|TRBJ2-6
CASSEALRERAGANVLTF
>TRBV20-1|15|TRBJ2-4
CSASAAGVAKNIQYF
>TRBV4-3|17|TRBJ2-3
CASSQDAGLATTDTQYF
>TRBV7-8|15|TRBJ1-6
CASSPRTSTNSPLHF
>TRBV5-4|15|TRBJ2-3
CASSLPGTGTDTQYF
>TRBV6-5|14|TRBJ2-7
CASRDGTAIYEQYF
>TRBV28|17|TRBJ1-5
CASRAGTGLTSNQPQHF